A single sample gave rise to the 30 T cell receptor beta chains below, sequenced in a study of identifying expanded T cells in peripheral blood. TCRdb keeps only in-frame clones here, not all; method: immunoSEQ multiplex PCR. The sample records 95,000 to 100,000 clones, around 85% being singletons. The specimen was blood. These receptors were taken from a person aged 18-70 years in good health.

The chain recombines TRBV7-9 with TRBJ2-2; 10 bases align to TRBD1. The CDR3 consists of 15 residues. With 8 bases clipped from V and 4 bases from J, the junction kept 7 bases outside the gene matches. The germline V gene encodes CDR1 SEHNR and CDR2 FQNEAQ (reference sequence). CDR3 region: CASFWGQGITGELFF. The CDR3 nucleotides read TGTGCCAGCTTTTGGGGACAGGGGATCACCGGGGAGCTGTTTTTT.

This rearrangement joins TRBV5-6 to TRBJ2-5, with TRBD1 identical over 8 bases. Matching the DNA end better, TRBJ2-7 makes the J call doubtful. Per germline, CDR1 SGHDT and CDR2 YYEEEE. The CDR3 length is 14 residues. CDR3 DNA: TGTGCCAGCAGAGGGACAGGTAGGGTCTACGAGCAGTACTTC. This gives the protein CASRGTGRVYEQYF.

This sequence joins TRBV27 and TRBJ2-3; TRBD2 matches 13 bases. The V segment lost 8 bases and the J segment 1 base; nucleotides outside the gene matches: 6. Per the germline V gene, CDR1 is MNHEY and CDR2 is SMNVEV (reference sequence). The CDR3 runs to 16 residues. CDR3 in amino acids: CASGGLAGRRTDTQYF. CDR3 coding DNA: TGTGCCAGCGGGGGACTAGCGGGGAGACGCACAGATACGCAGTATTTT.

The chain uses TRBV5-4 and TRBJ1-4; D perhaps matches TRBD1 (6 bases). CDR3 length equals 18 residues. The V gene lost 3 bases and the J gene lost 5 bases, with 23 bases spanning the gap. The V gene's germline CDR1 is SGHNT and CDR2 YYREEE (reference sequence). The DNA of the CDR3 is TGTGCCAGCAGCTCTGACCCCCGCCAGACAGGCTACAATGAAAAACTGTTTTTT. It is translated as CASSSDPRQTGYNEKLFF.

This clone was picked up a small number of times. The chain combines TRBV2 with TRBJ2-7, with D perhaps matching TRBD1 or TRBD2 (5 bases each). V gave up 5 bases and J gave up 1 base, with 18 bases separating them. The CDR3 sequence is 16 residues long. CDR1 and CDR2 from the germline V gene are SNHLY and FYNNEI. DNA for the CDR3: TGTGCCAGCAGTAGACCCAGGACACGGACTTCCTACGAGCAGTACTTC. Its translation: CASSRPRTRTSYEQYF.

The chain carries TRBV5-1 and TRBJ2-2; no definite D call. V was shortened by 1 base and J by 2 bases, with 6 bases between the two germline ends. This CDR3 has 14 residues. Germline assignment: CDR1 SGHRS and CDR2 YFSETQ. CDR3 sequence: CASSLPANTGELFF. The CDR3 region has the DNA TGCGCCAGCAGCTTGCCGGCTAACACCGGGGAGCTGTTTTTT.

The chain combines TRBV29-1 with TRBJ2-4; maybe TRBD2 (6 bases). V lost 4 bases to trimming and J lost 8 bases, with 18 bases between them. Germline V CDR1 and CDR2: SQVTM, ANQGSEA. CDR3 size: 14 residues. CDR3 loop: CSVVFGTGGDIQYF. The CDR3 DNA is TGCAGCGTTGTCTTCGGGACTGGAGGGGACATTCAGTACTTC. Full variable domain (missing parts from reference TRBV29-1 and TRBJ2-4): SAVISQKPSRDICQRGTSLTIQCQVDSQVTMMFWYRQQPGQSLTLIATANQGSEATYESGFVIDKFPISRPNLTFSTLTVSNMSPEDSSIYLCSVVFGTGGDIQYFGAGTRLSVL.

The gene calls are TRBV7-9 and TRBJ2-1; D possibly corresponds to TRBD1 (5 bases). The CDR3 totals 14 residues. V lost 5 bases and J lost 3, with 11 bases in between. The germline gives CDR1 SEHNR, CDR2 FQNEAQ (reference sequence). The CDR3 DNA reads as TGTGCCAGCAGCCGCCCTGACAGCTACAATGAGCAGTTCTTC. This gives the protein CASSRPDSYNEQFF.

The gene calls are TRBV5-6 and TRBJ2-5, with 15 bases that match TRBD2. From germline, CDR1 is SGHDT and CDR2 YYEEEE. With V trimmed by 4 bases and J by 7 bases, 5 bases remained unmatched. The CDR3 has 15 amino acids. CDR3 coding DNA: TGTGCCAGCAGCAGGACTAGCGGGGGGGCTGGGACCCAGTACTTC. Translating gives CASSRTSGGAGTQYF.

The chain couples TRBV7-2 to TRBJ2-3; no clear D. Germline V CDR1 and CDR2: SGHTA, FQGNSA. The CDR3 totals 14 residues. Deletions cut 5 bases from V and 0 bases from J, with 9 bases between. Written as DNA, the CDR3 is TGTGCCAGCAGCCGCCCAGACAGCACAGATACGCAGTATTTT. Protein sequence: CASSRPDSTDTQYF.

The chain combines TRBV6-5 with TRBJ1-5; tentative D call: TRBD1 (6 bases). Trimming removed 8 bases from V and 6 bases from J, with 11 bases in between. Germline V gene data show CDR1 as MNHEY and CDR2 as SVGAGI. The CDR3 sequence is 12 residues long. CDR3 amino acids: CASGRGSQPQHF. The CDR3 DNA follows: TGTGCCAGCGGCAGGGGCAGTCAGCCCCAGCATTTT.

The chain employs TRBV6-6 and TRBJ2-2; no reliable D call. Germline values: CDR1 MNHNY, CDR2 SVGAGI (reference sequence). The germline V and J ends were trimmed by 7 bases and 1 base, with 10 bases remaining between them. CDR3 length: 14 amino acids. The CDR3 loop is CASNLYRNTGELFF. The DNA of the CDR3 is TGTGCCAGCAACCTTTACAGGAACACCGGGGAGCTGTTTTTT.

The chain has TRBV7-2 and TRBJ2-7; D is uncertain. Trimming took 1 base from V and 4 from J, leaving 8 bases between them. Per the germline V gene, CDR1 is SGHTA and CDR2 is FQGNSA. The CDR3 spans 13 residues. DNA of the CDR3: TGTGCCAGCAGCTTAGAGGCTGAATACGAGCAGTACTTC. Translation gives CASSLEAEYEQYF.

The count of this clone is one. This rearrangement joins TRBV28 to TRBJ1-2; D is possibly TRBD1 (5 bases). The V gene lost 2 bases and the J gene lost 5 bases, with 15 bases spanning the gap. Germline CDR1 is MDHEN and CDR2 is SYDVKM. The CDR3 length is 15 residues. CDR3 sequence reads: CASSLIREAEYGYTF. The CDR3 DNA follows: TGTGCCAGCAGTTTAATCAGGGAAGCGGAATATGGCTACACCTTC.

The gene calls are TRBV6-5 and TRBJ1-2, with TRBD1 matching over 7 bases. V shed 0 bases, J shed 4 bases, and the junction held 5 bases outside the gene matches. This CDR3 spans 15 amino acids. The V gene's germline CDR1 is MNHEY and CDR2 SVGAGI. The CDR3 loop reads CASSYSATGTYGYTF. The CDR3 coding sequence is TGTGCCAGCAGTTACTCGGCGACAGGGACCTATGGCTACACCTTC.

This clone came up once. The chain has TRBV28 and TRBJ1-1, with a tentative D call TRBD1 (6 bases). The V end lost 8 bases, the J end lost 5 bases, and 18 bases lay between the germline ends. Germline loops: CDR1 MDHEN, CDR2 SYDVKM. This CDR3 is 14 amino acids long. CDR3 loop: CASAYPGDMTEAFF. The CDR3 coding sequence is TGTGCCAGCGCCTATCCCGGGGACATGACTGAAGCTTTCTTT.

The chain joins TRBV4-3 to TRBJ1-2, with a tentative D call TRBD1 (5 bases). Trimming stripped 0 bases from V and 5 bases from J, with 13 bases between. The CDR3 has 15 residues. Germline assignment: CDR1 LGHNA and CDR2 YSLEER. CDR3 DNA sequence: TGCGCCAGCAGCCAAGAAGCGGGGGTGGGGTATGGCTACACCTTC. The encoded protein is CASSQEAGVGYGYTF.

The chain couples TRBV7-2 to TRBJ1-4, with a weak D call TRBD1 (5 bases). Germline CDR1 is SGHTA and CDR2 is FQGNSA. There are 15 residues in the CDR3. Trimming left V 1 base short and J 3 bases short, with 9 bases between. The CDR3 sequence is CASSLVGAANEKLFF. The CDR3 nucleotides read TGTGCCAGCAGCTTAGTCGGGGCCGCTAATGAAAAACTGTTTTTT.

The chain combines TRBV2 with TRBJ1-2; D call uncertain. CDR1 is SNHLY, CDR2 FYNNEI, per germline. The CDR3 consists of 16 residues. Trimming removed 0 bases at V and 0 bases at J, with 11 bases between. DNA for the CDR3: TGTGCCAGCAGTGAAGCGGGAGGCCGGCCTAACTATGGCTACACCTTC. It translates to CASSEAGGRPNYGYTF.

The rearrangement links TRBV10-2 to TRBJ2-7; D may be TRBD1 or TRBD2 (6 bases each). CDR1 is WSHSY and CDR2 is SAAADI in the germline V gene. The CDR3 length is 15 residues. Trimming left V 6 bases short and J 3 bases short, with 18 bases between. CDR3 in amino acids: CASSVIGGPLYEQYF. CDR3 bases: TGCGCCAGCAGCGTGATAGGGGGGCCACTCTACGAGCAGTACTTC.

The chain combines TRBV5-1 with TRBJ2-2; 7 nucleotides agree with TRBD1. The V gene end was trimmed by 4 bases and the J gene end by 6 bases; junction bases not matched to a gene: 6. Germline V gives CDR1 SGHRS, CDR2 YFSETQ. This CDR3 is 14 amino acids long. CDR3 amino acids: CASSQTQGAGELFF. Written as DNA, the CDR3 is TGCGCCAGCAGCCAGACGCAGGGGGCCGGGGAGCTGTTTTTT. The full variable domain, its missing parts supplied by reference TRBV5-1 and TRBJ2-2, is KAGVTQTPRYLIKTRGQQVTLSCSPISGHRSVSWYQQTPGQGLQFLFEYFSETQRNKGNFPGRFSGRQFSNSRSEMNVSTLELGDSALYLCASSQTQGAGELFFGEGSRLTVL.

The chain couples TRBV7-6 to TRBJ2-7; 9 positions match TRBD1. The germline V gene has CDR1 SGHVS and CDR2 FNYEAQ. The CDR3 is made up of 15 amino acids. J lost 4 bases, V lost 3 bases, and 7 bases had no gene match. CDR3 sequence: CASSLGQGLVYEQYF. CDR3 bases: TGTGCCAGCAGCTTGGGACAGGGTTTAGTGTACGAGCAGTACTTC.

The count of this clone is one. The chain carries TRBV6-5 and TRBJ2-5, with D unclear. The CDR3 totals 13 residues. Trimming took off 0 bases at V and 1 base at J, with 3 bases between the two ends. Germline V gives CDR1 MNHEY, CDR2 SVGAGI. This CDR3 reads CASSYSPQETQYF. In DNA form, the CDR3 reads TGTGCCAGCAGTTACTCCCCCCAAGAGACCCAGTACTTC.

The chain is built from TRBV7-8 and TRBJ1-1, with D unclear. This CDR3 region has 12 residues. Germline CDR1 SGHVS, CDR2 FQNEAQ. Trimming removed 3 bases from V and 6 bases from J, with 8 bases in between. Written as DNA, the CDR3 is TGTGCCAGCAGCTTGGTTAGCTCTGAAGCTTTCTTT. Translated: CASSLVSSEAFF.

This chain links TRBV5-6 with TRBJ1-3; D unclear. The CDR3 runs 16 residues. The V and J ends lost 2 bases and 0 bases respectively, with 12 bases between them. CDR1 and CDR2 from the germline V gene are SGHDT and YYEEEE. The CDR3 region has the DNA TGTGCCAGCAGCTTTCCTGGAATGGTCTCTGGAAACACCATATATTTT. Its protein is CASSFPGMVSGNTIYF.

This clone was seen a few times. The chain employs TRBV18 and TRBJ2-3; D tentatively fits TRBD1 or TRBD2 (7 bases each). Germline CDR1 is KGHSH and CDR2 is LQKENI. V was shortened by 6 bases and J by 1 base, with 17 bases between the two germline ends. CDR3 length equals 16 residues. CDR3 region: CASSPSAGGGTDTQYF. The CDR3 DNA reads as TGTGCCAGCTCTCCCTCGGCAGGGGGGGGCACAGATACGCAGTATTTT.

The chain joins TRBV5-6 to TRBJ1-3; D is undetermined. Germline V gives CDR1 SGHDT, CDR2 YYEEEE. The CDR3 is 15 residues long. V shed 2 bases and J shed 0 bases, with 9 bases lying between them. CDR3 sequence: CASSFGGYSGNTIYF. The DNA for the CDR3 is TGTGCCAGCAGCTTTGGTGGGTACTCTGGAAACACCATATATTTT.

The rearrangement links TRBV7-2 to TRBJ2-3; unclear D gene. CDR3 size: 11 residues. V was shortened by 3 bases and J by 4 bases, with 2 bases between the two germline ends. CDR1 is SGHTA and CDR2 is FQGNSA in the germline V gene. CDR3 DNA: TGTGCCAGCAGCTTTTCAGATACGCAGTATTTT. It translates to CASSFSDTQYF. The full variable domain, completed using reference TRBV7-2 and TRBJ2-3, is GAGVSQSPSNKVTEKGKDVELRCDPISGHTALYWYRQSLGQGLEFLIYFQGNSAPDKSGLPSDRFSAERTGGSVSTLTIQRTQQEDSAVYLCASSFSDTQYFGPGTRLTVL.

Written as DNA, the CDR3 is TGTGCCAGCAGTTTATACAATGAGCAGTTCTTC. It yields the protein CASSLYNEQFF. The chain combines TRBV6-5 with TRBJ2-1; D is ambiguous. Germline V gene sequence: CDR1 MNHEY, CDR2 SVGAGI. The germline V and J ends were trimmed by 4 bases and 4 bases, with 2 bases remaining between them. The CDR3 is 11 residues long.

The rearrangement joins TRBV19 to TRBJ1-5; D is perhaps TRBD1 (6 bases). The CDR3 consists of 17 residues. Per germline, CDR1 LNHDA and CDR2 SQIVND (reference sequence). V shed 7 bases and J shed 1 base, with 20 bases lying between them. CDR3 residues: CASTTGTSGGSNQPQHF. DNA of the CDR3: TGTGCCAGTACCACCGGGACATCGGGGGGGAGCAATCAGCCCCAGCATTTT.